Shown below are 18 T cell receptor beta chains from a single sample sequenced in a study of T cells in localized non-small cell lung cancer. Profiling relied on immunoSEQ multiplex PCR, and the TCRdb table lists in-frame clones only, not all of them. The table lists fewer than 12,000 clones, 60% to 75% of them singletons. Here the sequenced sample was peripheral blood, taken before any cancer treatment. These TCRs come from a male donor aged 60 or older with stage I lung adenocarcinoma.

This chain connects TRBV2 to TRBJ1-1; no clear D. CDR3 length equals 11 residues. In germline, CDR1 is SNHLY, CDR2 FYNNEI. Trimming took 6 bases from V and 1 from J, leaving 3 bases between them. The CDR3 reads CASRRNTEAFF. DNA of the CDR3: TGTGCCAGCAGGCGGAACACTGAAGCTTTCTTT.

This chain joins TRBV7-2 and TRBJ2-3; 10 bases are shared with TRBD2. The J segment lost 1 base and the V segment lost 8 bases, leaving 3 bases of the junction unmatched. The CDR3 extends over 14 amino acids. CDR1 is SGHTA, CDR2 FQGNSA, per germline. The CDR3 region is CASGLAAGTDTQYF. The CDR3 coding sequence is TGTGCCAGCGGACTAGCGGCCGGCACAGATACGCAGTATTTT.

The CDR3 here is CASSTGTGSFTDTQYF. The CDR3 nucleotides read TGTGCCAGCAGCACCGGGACAGGGAGCTTCACAGATACGCAGTATTTT. The chain links TRBV5-8 to TRBJ2-3; 9 positions match TRBD1. From germline, CDR1 is SGHTS and CDR2 YDEGEE. The CDR3 runs 16 residues. V dropped 4 bases and J dropped 2; count of bases not matched to a gene: 8.

This chain joins TRBV5-1 and TRBJ2-6, with D perhaps given as TRBD1 or TRBD2 (5 bases each). The V and J ends lost 4 bases and 0 bases respectively, with 11 bases between them. CDR1 is SGHRS and CDR2 is YFSETQ in the germline V gene. This CDR3 contains 16 residues. CDR3 in amino acids: CASSPGRSSGANVLTF. In nucleotides, the CDR3 is TGCGCCAGCAGCCCGGGACGGAGCTCTGGGGCCAACGTCCTGACTTTC.

The rearrangement uses TRBV5-1 and TRBJ2-1; 8 positions match TRBD2. The V gene's germline CDR1 is SGHRS and CDR2 YFSETQ. Trimming removed 2 bases from V and 5 bases from J; junction bases left unmatched: 18. The CDR3 is 19 residues long. CDR3 sequence reads: CASSFPSSRAGVGNNEQFF. DNA for the CDR3: TGCGCCAGCAGCTTCCCCTCGTCTCGAGCGGGGGTAGGGAACAATGAGCAGTTCTTC.

The chain carries TRBV4-2 and TRBJ2-3; 7 positions agree with TRBD2. The CDR3 length is 15 residues. CDR1 is LGHNA and CDR2 is YNFKEQ in the germline V gene. The V and J ends lost 2 bases and 4 bases, in that order; junction bases with no gene match: 6. The CDR3 coding sequence is TGTGCCAGCAGCCAAACCGGGACTAATCCAGATACGCAGTATTTT. Translated: CASSQTGTNPDTQYF.

This chain uses TRBV5-6 with TRBJ1-1, with a possible D match to TRBD1 (5 bases). V dropped 0 bases and J dropped 13 bases, with 16 bases sitting between them. The CDR3 contains 13 residues. Germline lookup yields CDR1 SGHDT and CDR2 YYEEEE. The CDR3 loop reads CASSLASGLNFFF. The CDR3 nucleotides read TGTGCCAGCAGCTTGGCCTCGGGACTCAATTTTTTCTTT.

This clone appeared once. The genes are TRBV19 and TRBJ2-4; D may correspond to TRBD1 or TRBD2 (5 bases each). This CDR3 comprises 15 residues. Per germline, CDR1 LNHDA and CDR2 SQIVND (reference sequence). Trimming took off 7 bases at V and 0 bases at J, with 13 bases between the two ends. The CDR3 DNA is TGTGCCAGTACCAGAGGTGGGGGAGCCAAAAACATTCAGTACTTC. It codes for CASTRGGGAKNIQYF.

The chain recombines TRBV5-4 with TRBJ2-2, with TRBD1 as a possible D gene (6 bases). Per the germline V gene, CDR1 is SGHNT and CDR2 is YYREEE (reference sequence). The V end was cut by 3 bases, the J end by 4 bases, with 13 bases between. CDR3 length: 15 residues. The chain's CDR3 is CASSSGTYLTGELFF. CDR3 bases: TGTGCCAGCAGCTCCGGGACATACCTCACCGGGGAGCTGTTTTTT.

The chain uses TRBV19 and TRBJ1-3; the D is unclear. The V end was cut by 7 bases, the J end by 0 bases, with 13 bases between. Germline lookup yields CDR1 LNHDA and CDR2 SQIVND (reference sequence). The CDR3 totals 15 residues. The CDR3 DNA reads as TGTGCCAGTACGCGGGGAAGGAACTCTGGAAACACCATATATTTT. Protein product: CASTRGRNSGNTIYF.

V and J are TRBV5-8 and TRBJ1-4; possibly TRBD1 for D (5 bases). CDR3 length: 14 residues. Between the trimmed V and J ends, which lost 3 bases and 2 bases, there was a span of 8 bases. CDR1 SGHTS and CDR2 YDEGEE come from the germline V gene. The CDR3 reads CASSSGLTNEKLFF. The CDR3 DNA reads as TGTGCCAGCAGCTCAGGGTTGACTAATGAAAAACTGTTTTTT.

The genes are TRBV5-4 and TRBJ1-1; possible D gene TRBD1, 6 bases. The V end was cut by 4 bases, the J end by 4 bases, with 32 bases between. The CDR3 totals 20 residues. CDR1 and CDR2 from the germline V gene are SGHNT and YYREEE (reference sequence). The CDR3 here is CASSRSSLIVGGRRGTEAFF. The DNA of the CDR3 is TGTGCCAGCAGCAGGTCGAGTTTAATAGTCGGGGGGCGAAGAGGCACTGAAGCTTTCTTT.

The J gene is TRBJ2-2, the V gene TRBV5-4; a possible D gene is TRBD1 (5 bases). Germline CDR1 and CDR2: SGHNT and YYREEE (reference sequence). Trimming left V 4 bases short and J 2 bases short, with 15 bases between. The CDR3 length is 16 residues. CDR3 amino acids: CASSLGAASNTGELFF. The DNA for the CDR3 is TGTGCCAGCAGCCTAGGGGCAGCGAGCAACACCGGGGAGCTGTTTTTT.

The rearrangement joins TRBV5-1 to TRBJ2-1, with 12 positions matching TRBD2. Germline CDR1 SGHRS, CDR2 YFSETQ. This CDR3 contains 17 residues. The J segment lost 6 bases and the V segment lost 4 bases, leaving 11 bases of the junction unmatched. The DNA for the CDR3 is TGCGCCAGCAGCCCTCAACTAGCGGGGGGTTACTCCAATGAGCAGTTCTTC. Amino acid sequence: CASSPQLAGGYSNEQFF.

This clone was seen more than once but under ten times. V and J are TRBV5-8 and TRBJ1-6; no clear D gene. The germline gives CDR1 SGHTS, CDR2 YDEGEE. The CDR3 is 14 residues long. Trimming removed 5 bases from V and 9 bases from J, with 15 bases in between. DNA of the CDR3: TGTGCCAGCAGTCCCGGGGAAGGACGTTCACCCCTCCACTTT. It codes for CASSPGEGRSPLHF.

The CDR3 DNA reads TGTGCCAGCAGTTACGGGGGCCCTGAAGCTTTCTTT. Its protein product is CASSYGGPEAFF. The chain employs TRBV6-6 and TRBJ1-1; possible D gene TRBD1, 6 bases. The V end lost 2 bases, the J end lost 6 bases, and 7 bases lay between the germline ends. CDR3 length equals 12 residues. The germline V gene encodes CDR1 MNHNY and CDR2 SVGAGI (reference sequence).

The V call is TRBV18, the J call TRBJ2-5; no firm D call. Germline V gives CDR1 KGHSH, CDR2 LQKENI. The CDR3 runs 11 residues. Trimming took off 4 bases at V and 2 bases at J, with 2 bases between the two ends. Written as DNA, the CDR3 is TGTGCCAGCTCACGACAAGAGACCCAGTACTTC. Translated: CASSRQETQYF.

The chain couples TRBV7-9 to TRBJ1-1; no reliable D call. Germline V lookup: CDR1 SEHNR, CDR2 FQNEAQ (reference sequence). V was pared by 6 bases and J by 4 bases, with 6 bases between. There are 11 residues in the CDR3. The CDR3 reads CASRLLTEAFF. CDR3 DNA sequence: TGTGCCAGCAGGCTTCTCACTGAAGCTTTCTTT.